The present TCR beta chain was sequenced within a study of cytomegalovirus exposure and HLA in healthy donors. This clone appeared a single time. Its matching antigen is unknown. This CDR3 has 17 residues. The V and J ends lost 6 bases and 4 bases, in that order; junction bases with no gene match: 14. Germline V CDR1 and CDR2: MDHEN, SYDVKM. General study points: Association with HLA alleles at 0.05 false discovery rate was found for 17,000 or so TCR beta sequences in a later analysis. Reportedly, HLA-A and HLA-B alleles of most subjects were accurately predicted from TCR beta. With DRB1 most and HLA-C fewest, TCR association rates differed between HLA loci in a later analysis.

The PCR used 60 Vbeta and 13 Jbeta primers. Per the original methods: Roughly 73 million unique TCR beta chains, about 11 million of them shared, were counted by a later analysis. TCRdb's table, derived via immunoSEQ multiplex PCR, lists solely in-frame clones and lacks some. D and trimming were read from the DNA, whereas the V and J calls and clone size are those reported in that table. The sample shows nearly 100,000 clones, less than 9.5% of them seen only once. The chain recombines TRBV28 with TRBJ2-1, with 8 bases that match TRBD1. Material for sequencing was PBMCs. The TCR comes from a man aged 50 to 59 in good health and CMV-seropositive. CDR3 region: CASSPTQGAGGYNEQFF. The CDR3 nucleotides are TGTGCCAGCAGCCCCACCCAGGGGGCAGGGGGATACAATGAGCAGTTCTTC.